Listed here are 14 T cell receptor beta chains from one sample, sequenced in a study of identical twins. TCRdb re-called the 5' RACE reads through MiXCR, storing one row per CDR3 protein. The table records hundreds of thousands of distinct CDR3 sequences, around 21% of them present only once. These same records also appear under a second study, on T cells expressing NK-cell markers.

Sequencing was performed on PBMCs. The receptors originated from a young woman in good health.

This chain connects TRBV4-2 to TRBJ2-2, with D maybe TRBD2 (6 bases). The CDR3 extends over 17 amino acids. The germline V gene encodes CDR1 LGHNA and CDR2 YNFKEQ. V was clipped by 4 bases and J by 2 bases, with 17 bases between them. CDR3 nucleotide sequence: TGTGCCAGCAGCCCCTACGATACGGGAGACAACACCGGGGAGCTGTTTTTT. This codes for CASSPYDTGDNTGELFF.

This clonotype was counted at least ten times. V gene TRBV15 combines with J gene TRBJ2-1, with unresolved D. CDR1 and CDR2 (germline): LNHNV, YYDKDF (reference sequence). CDR3 length: 15 residues. Trimming took 8 bases from V and 0 from J, leaving 14 bases between them. The CDR3 DNA follows: TGTGCCACCCTTGCGCCAGTGAGCTCCTACAATGAGCAGTTCTTC. This gives the protein CATLAPVSSYNEQFF. Looking up the rest from reference TRBV15 and TRBJ2-1 gives the full variable domain: DAMVIQNPRYQVTQFGKPVTLSCSQTLNHNVMYWYQQKSSQAPKLLFHYYDKDFNNEADTPDNFQSRRPNTSFCFLDIRSPGLGDTAMYLCATLAPVSSYNEQFFGPGTRLTVL.

This clonotype has just a few counts. The rearrangement links TRBV5-1 to TRBJ2-2; tentatively, D is TRBD2 (5 bases). Germline values: CDR1 SGHRS, CDR2 YFSETQ. CDR3 length: 13 residues. Trimming stripped 4 bases from V and 6 bases from J, with 10 bases between. CDR3 loop: CASSAEGSGELFF. The CDR3 coding sequence is TGCGCCAGCAGCGCCGAGGGTTCCGGGGAGCTGTTTTTT.

This clonotype was seen a few times. The chain employs TRBV12-3 or TRBV12-4 and TRBJ2-3, with TRBD2 matching 12 bases. Trimming took 4 bases from V and 6 from J; bases not matched to a gene: 5. This CDR3 is 15 amino acids long. The CDR3 is CASSSTSGGRDTQYF. CDR3 bases: TGTGCCAGCAGTTCGACTAGCGGGGGCCGCGATACGCAGTATTTT.

This chain links TRBV6-1 with TRBJ2-4; D is undetermined. Germline V gene data show CDR1 as MNHNS and CDR2 as SASEGT. The ends were cut back, 4 bases at V and 0 bases at J, with 10 bases in the middle. The CDR3 is 15 residues long. The CDR3 is CASSAYESAKNIQYF. CDR3 sequence (DNA): TGTGCCAGCAGTGCTTATGAATCAGCCAAAAACATTCAGTACTTC.

The table lists this clonotype with a few counts. This chain joins TRBV5-1 and TRBJ2-3; 8 bases match TRBD2. The CDR3 has 15 residues. V gave up 1 base and J gave up 2 bases; unmatched junction bases: 3. The germline gives CDR1 SGHRS, CDR2 YFSETQ. The chain's CDR3 is CASSLPGGATDTQYF. In DNA, the CDR3 is TGCGCCAGCAGCTTGCCGGGGGGGGCCACAGATACGCAGTATTTT. Drawing the rest from reference TRBV5-1 and TRBJ2-3, the complete variable domain is KAGVTQTPRYLIKTRGQQVTLSCSPISGHRSVSWYQQTPGQGLQFLFEYFSETQRNKGNFPGRFSGRQFSNSRSEMNVSTLELGDSALYLCASSLPGGATDTQYFGPGTRLTVL.

This clonotype was seen a few times. This chain uses TRBV4-3 with TRBJ2-1; the match to TRBD2 covers 10 bases. V was pared by 6 bases and J by 8 bases, with 10 bases of the junction left unmatched. CDR3 size: 15 residues. From germline, CDR1 is LGHNA and CDR2 YSLEER. CDR3: CASSTGAGGTYEQFF. DNA of the CDR3: TGCGCCAGCAGTACGGGAGCGGGAGGGACCTATGAGCAGTTCTTC.

This chain connects TRBV20-1 to TRBJ2-7; 9 bases agree with TRBD1. With 6 bases clipped from V and 4 bases from J, the junction kept 7 bases outside the gene matches. In germline, CDR1 is DFQATT, CDR2 SNEGSKA (reference sequence). The CDR3 extends over 13 amino acids. The CDR3 DNA sequence: TGCAGTGCCGCCGGGACAGGGCAATACGAGCAGTACTTC. It specifies CSAAGTGQYEQYF.

This clonotype was observed a handful of times. J is TRBJ2-3 and V is TRBV20-1, with 11 bases fitting TRBD2. V lost 5 bases to trimming and J lost 0 bases; unmatched junction nucleotides: 7. CDR1 DFQATT and CDR2 SNEGSKA come from the germline V gene (reference sequence). This CDR3 contains 16 residues. CDR3 bases: TGCAGTGCTCACCAGACTAGCGGGATTAGCACAGATACGCAGTATTTT. Encoded protein: CSAHQTSGISTDTQYF.

V gene TRBV6-5 combines with J gene TRBJ2-1, with D tentatively TRBD2 (6 bases). Germline lookup yields CDR1 MNHEY and CDR2 SVGAGI. The V end lost 2 bases, the J end lost 4 bases, and 12 bases lay between the germline ends. This CDR3 contains 15 residues. The CDR3 coding sequence is TGTGCCAGCAGTTACAGTAGCGGCGGATACAATGAGCAGTTCTTC. This codes for CASSYSSGGYNEQFF.

The V call is TRBV12-3 or TRBV12-4, the J call TRBJ1-1; TRBD1 is a possible D gene (6 bases). The CDR3 runs to 12 residues. V was trimmed by 7 bases and J by 9 bases, leaving 15 bases between them. The CDR3 region is CASTLRGGKAFF. The CDR3 DNA sequence: TGTGCCAGCACCTTGAGGGGGGGTAAAGCTTTCTTT.

In its sample, this clonotype was seen a few times. The rearrangement links TRBV27 to TRBJ1-1; D possibly corresponds to TRBD1 (6 bases). V shed 5 bases and J shed 12 bases, with 22 bases lying between them. This CDR3 spans 14 amino acids. Germline V CDR1 and CDR2: MNHEY, SMNVEV (reference sequence). The CDR3 loop is CASSPRTGGAITFF. The CDR3 DNA reads TGTGCCAGCAGTCCGAGAACGGGGGGCGCGATAACTTTCTTT.

There are a few counts of this clonotype. The V and J genes are TRBV20-1 and TRBJ2-7; 7 nucleotides agree with TRBD2. Germline V gene data show CDR1 as DFQATT and CDR2 as SNEGSKA (reference sequence). This CDR3 is built from 14 residues. Unmatched junction bases numbered 13, after V lost 6 bases and J lost 5 bases. The CDR3 sequence: CSAVHQAGVNEQYF. In nucleotides, the CDR3 is TGCAGTGCCGTGCACCAGGCGGGGGTAAACGAGCAGTACTTC.

The V and J genes are TRBV28 and TRBJ2-7, with D uncertain. The CDR3 is made up of 14 amino acids. V lost 3 bases to trimming and J lost 2 bases, with 11 bases between them. Germline assignment: CDR1 MDHEN and CDR2 SYDVKM. The CDR3 loop is CASSFRALTYEQYF. The CDR3 region has the DNA TGTGCCAGCAGTTTTCGCGCCTTAACCTACGAGCAGTACTTC.